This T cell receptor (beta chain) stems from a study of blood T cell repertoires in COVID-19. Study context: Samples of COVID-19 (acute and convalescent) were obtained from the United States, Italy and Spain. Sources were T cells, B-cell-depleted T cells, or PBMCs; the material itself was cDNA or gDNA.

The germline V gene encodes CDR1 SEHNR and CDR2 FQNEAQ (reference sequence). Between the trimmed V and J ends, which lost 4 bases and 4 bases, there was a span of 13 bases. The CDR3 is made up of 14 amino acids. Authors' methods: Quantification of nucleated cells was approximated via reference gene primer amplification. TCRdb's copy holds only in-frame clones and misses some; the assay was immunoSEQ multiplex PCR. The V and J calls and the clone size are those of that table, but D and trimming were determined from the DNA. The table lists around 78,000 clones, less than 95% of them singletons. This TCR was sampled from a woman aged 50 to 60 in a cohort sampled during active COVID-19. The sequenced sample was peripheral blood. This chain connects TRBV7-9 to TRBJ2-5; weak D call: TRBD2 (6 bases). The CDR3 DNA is TGTGCCAGCAGCTGGGTACCGGGAGTAGAGACCCAGTACTTC. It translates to CASSWVPGVETQYF.